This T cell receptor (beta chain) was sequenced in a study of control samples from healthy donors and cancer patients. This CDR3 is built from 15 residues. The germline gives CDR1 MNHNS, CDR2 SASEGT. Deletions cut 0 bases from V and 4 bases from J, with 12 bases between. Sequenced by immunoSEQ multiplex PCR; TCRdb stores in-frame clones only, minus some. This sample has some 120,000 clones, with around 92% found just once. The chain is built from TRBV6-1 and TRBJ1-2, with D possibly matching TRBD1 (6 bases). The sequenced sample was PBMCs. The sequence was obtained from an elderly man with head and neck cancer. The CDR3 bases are TGTGCCAGCAGTGAAGCGTACAGGGCGGGCTATGGCTACACCTTC. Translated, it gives CASSEAYRAGYGYTF.